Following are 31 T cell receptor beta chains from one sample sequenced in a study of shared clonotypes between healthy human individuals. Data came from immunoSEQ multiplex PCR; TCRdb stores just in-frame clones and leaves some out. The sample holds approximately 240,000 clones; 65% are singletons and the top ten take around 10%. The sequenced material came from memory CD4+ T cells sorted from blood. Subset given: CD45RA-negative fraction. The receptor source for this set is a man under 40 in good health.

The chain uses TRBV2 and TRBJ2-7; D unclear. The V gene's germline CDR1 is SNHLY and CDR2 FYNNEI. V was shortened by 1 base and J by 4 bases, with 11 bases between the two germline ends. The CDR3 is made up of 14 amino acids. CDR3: CASSEDRHQYEQYF. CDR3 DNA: TGTGCCAGCAGTGAAGACCGGCACCAATACGAGCAGTACTTC.

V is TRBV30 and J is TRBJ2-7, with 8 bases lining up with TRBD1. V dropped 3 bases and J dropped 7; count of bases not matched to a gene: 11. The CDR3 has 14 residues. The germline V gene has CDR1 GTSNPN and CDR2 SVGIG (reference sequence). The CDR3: CAWRLDRGIEEQYF. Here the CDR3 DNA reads TGTGCCTGGAGGCTCGACAGGGGAATAGAGGAGCAGTACTTC.

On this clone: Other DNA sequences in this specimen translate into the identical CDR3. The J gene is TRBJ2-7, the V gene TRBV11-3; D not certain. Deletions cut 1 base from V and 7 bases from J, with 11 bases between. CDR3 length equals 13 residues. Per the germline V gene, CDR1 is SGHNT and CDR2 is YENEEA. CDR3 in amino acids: CASSLAGSHEQYF. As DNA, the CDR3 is TGTGCCAGCAGCTTAGCTGGGTCCCATGAGCAGTACTTC.

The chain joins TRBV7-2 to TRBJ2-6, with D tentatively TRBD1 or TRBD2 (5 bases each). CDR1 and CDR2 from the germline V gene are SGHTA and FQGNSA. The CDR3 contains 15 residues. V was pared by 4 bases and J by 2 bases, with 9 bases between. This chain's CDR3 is CASSSVGAGANVLTF. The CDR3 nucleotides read TGTGCCAGCAGCTCGGTGGGGGCTGGGGCCAACGTCCTGACTTTC.

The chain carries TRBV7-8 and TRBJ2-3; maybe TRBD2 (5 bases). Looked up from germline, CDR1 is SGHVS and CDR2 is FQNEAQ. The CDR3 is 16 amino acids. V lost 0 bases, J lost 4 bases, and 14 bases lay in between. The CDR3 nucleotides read TGTGCCAGCAGCTTAGCCCGGATTACTAGGGCAGATACGCAGTATTTT. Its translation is CASSLARITRADTQYF.

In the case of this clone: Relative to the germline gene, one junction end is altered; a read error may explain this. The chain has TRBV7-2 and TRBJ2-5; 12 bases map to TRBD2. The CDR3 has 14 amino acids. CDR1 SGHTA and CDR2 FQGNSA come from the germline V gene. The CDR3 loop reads CASSVASGRGTQYF. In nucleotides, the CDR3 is TGTGCCAGCAGCGTAGCTAGCGGGAGGGGGACCCAGTACTTC.

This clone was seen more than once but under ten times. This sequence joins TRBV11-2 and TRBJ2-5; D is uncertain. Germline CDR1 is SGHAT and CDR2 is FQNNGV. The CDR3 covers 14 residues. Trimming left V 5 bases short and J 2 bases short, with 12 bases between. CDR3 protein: CASSPHRTQETQYF. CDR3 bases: TGTGCCAGCAGCCCCCATCGAACTCAAGAGACCCAGTACTTC.

CDR3 residues: CASSLRGPMNTEAFF. CDR3 nucleotides: TGTGCCAGCAGCTTAAGGGGTCCCATGAACACTGAAGCTTTCTTT. The genes are TRBV5-6 and TRBJ1-1; D perhaps matches TRBD1 (5 bases). In germline, CDR1 is SGHDT, CDR2 YYEEEE. The germline V and J ends were trimmed by 2 bases and 0 bases, with 11 bases remaining between them. This CDR3 is built from 15 residues. The whole variable domain, filled in from reference TRBV5-6 and TRBJ1-1, reads DAGVTQSPTHLIKTRGQQVTLRCSPKSGHDTVSWYQQALGQGPQFIFQYYEEEERQRGNFPDRFSGHQFPNYSSELNVNALLLGDSALYLCASSLRGPMNTEAFFGQGTRLTVV.

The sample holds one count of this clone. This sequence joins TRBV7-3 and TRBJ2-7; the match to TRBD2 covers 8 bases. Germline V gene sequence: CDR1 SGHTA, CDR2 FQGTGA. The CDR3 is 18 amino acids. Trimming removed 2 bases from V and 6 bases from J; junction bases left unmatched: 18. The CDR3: CASSLDPMMGLVKAEQYF. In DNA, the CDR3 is TGTGCCAGCAGCTTAGATCCTATGATGGGACTAGTAAAGGCCGAGCAGTACTTC.

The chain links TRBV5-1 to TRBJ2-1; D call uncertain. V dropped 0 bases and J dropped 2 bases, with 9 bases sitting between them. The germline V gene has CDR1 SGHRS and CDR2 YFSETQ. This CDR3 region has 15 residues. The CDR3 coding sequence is TGCGCCAGCAGCTTGGCAGTGGGTCCCTACAATGAGCAGTTCTTC. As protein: CASSLAVGPYNEQFF.

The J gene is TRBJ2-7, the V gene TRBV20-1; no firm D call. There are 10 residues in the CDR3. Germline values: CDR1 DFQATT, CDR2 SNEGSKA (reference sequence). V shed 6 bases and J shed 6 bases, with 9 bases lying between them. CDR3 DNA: TGCAGTGCCCTCTCCATCGAGCAGTACTTC. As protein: CSALSIEQYF.

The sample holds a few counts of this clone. This CDR3 is CSAKGYNEQFF. CDR3 coding DNA: TGCAGCGCGAAAGGGTACAATGAGCAGTTCTTC. The V gene is TRBV29-1, the J gene TRBJ2-1; D gene ambiguous. The CDR3 is 11 amino acids. V gave up 7 bases and J gave up 4 bases, with 8 bases separating them. Germline V CDR1 and CDR2: SQVTM, ANQGSEA.

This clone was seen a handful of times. For the CDR3, the DNA is TGTGCCAGCAGATATGGACCAAATCAGCCCCAGCATTTT. Its protein product is CASRYGPNQPQHF. The chain combines TRBV6-5 with TRBJ1-5; unclear D gene. This CDR3 contains 13 residues. Germline V gene data show CDR1 as MNHEY and CDR2 as SVGAGI. V was shortened by 6 bases and J by 4 bases, with 10 bases between the two germline ends.

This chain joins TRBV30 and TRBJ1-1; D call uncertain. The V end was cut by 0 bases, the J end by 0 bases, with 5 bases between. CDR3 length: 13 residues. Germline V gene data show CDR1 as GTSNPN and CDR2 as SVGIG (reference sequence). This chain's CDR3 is CAWSVQMNTEAFF. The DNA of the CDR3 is TGTGCCTGGAGTGTACAGATGAACACTGAAGCTTTCTTT.

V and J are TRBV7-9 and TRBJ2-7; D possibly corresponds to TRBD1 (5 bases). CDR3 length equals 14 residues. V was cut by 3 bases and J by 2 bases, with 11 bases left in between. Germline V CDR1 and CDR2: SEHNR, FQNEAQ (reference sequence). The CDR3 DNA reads TGTGCCAGCAGCTTTCAGCAGGGCACCTACGAGCAGTACTTC. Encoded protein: CASSFQQGTYEQYF.

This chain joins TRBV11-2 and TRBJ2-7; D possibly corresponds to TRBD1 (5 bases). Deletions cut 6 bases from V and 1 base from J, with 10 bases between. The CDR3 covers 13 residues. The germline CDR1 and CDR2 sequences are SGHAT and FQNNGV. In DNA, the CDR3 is TGTGCCAGCAGTTGGCAGGGTTCCTACGAGCAGTACTTC. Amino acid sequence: CASSWQGSYEQYF.

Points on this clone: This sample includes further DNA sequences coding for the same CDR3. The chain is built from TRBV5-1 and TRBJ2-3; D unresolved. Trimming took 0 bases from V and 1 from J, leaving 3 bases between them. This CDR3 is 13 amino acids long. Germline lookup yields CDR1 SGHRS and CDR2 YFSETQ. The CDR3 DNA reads TGCGCCAGCAGCTTGGGTCGCACAGATACGCAGTATTTT. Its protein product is CASSLGRTDTQYF.

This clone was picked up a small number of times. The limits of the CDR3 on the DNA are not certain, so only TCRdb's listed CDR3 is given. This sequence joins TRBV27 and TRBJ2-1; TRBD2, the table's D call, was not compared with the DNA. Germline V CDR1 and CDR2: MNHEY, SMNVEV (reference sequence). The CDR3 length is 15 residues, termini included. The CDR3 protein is CASSSAPGTYNEQFF.

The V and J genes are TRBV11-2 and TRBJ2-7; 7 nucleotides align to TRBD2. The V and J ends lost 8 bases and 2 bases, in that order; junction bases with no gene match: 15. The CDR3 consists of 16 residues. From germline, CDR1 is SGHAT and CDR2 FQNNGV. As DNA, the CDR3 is TGTGCCAGCCGCCTCCCAGGGCGGGAGAAGGCCTACGAGCAGTACTTC. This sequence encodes CASRLPGREKAYEQYF. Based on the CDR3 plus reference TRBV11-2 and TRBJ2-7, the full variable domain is EAGVAQSPRYKIIEKRQSVAFWCNPISGHATLYWYQQILGQGPKLLIQFQNNGVVDDSQLPKDRFSAERLKGVDSTLKIQPAKLEDSAVYLCASRLPGREKAYEQYFGPGTRLTVT.

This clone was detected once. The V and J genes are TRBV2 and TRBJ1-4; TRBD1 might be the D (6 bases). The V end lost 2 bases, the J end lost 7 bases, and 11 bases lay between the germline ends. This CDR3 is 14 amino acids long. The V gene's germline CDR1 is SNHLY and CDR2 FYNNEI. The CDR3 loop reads CASSEIGGGEKLFF. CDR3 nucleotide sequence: TGTGCCAGCAGTGAAATAGGGGGGGGTGAAAAACTGTTTTTT.

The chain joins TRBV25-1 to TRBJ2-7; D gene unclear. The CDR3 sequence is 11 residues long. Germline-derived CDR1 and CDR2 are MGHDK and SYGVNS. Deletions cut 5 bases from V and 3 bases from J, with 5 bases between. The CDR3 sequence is CASSRIYEQYF. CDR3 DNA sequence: TGTGCCAGCAGTAGGATCTACGAGCAGTACTTC.

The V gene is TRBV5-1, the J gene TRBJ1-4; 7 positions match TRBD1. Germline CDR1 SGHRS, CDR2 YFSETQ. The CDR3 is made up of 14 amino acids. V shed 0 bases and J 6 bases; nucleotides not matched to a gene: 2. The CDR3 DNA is TGCGCCAGCAGCTTGGGTGGACAGGATGAAAAACTGTTTTTT. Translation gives CASSLGGQDEKLFF.

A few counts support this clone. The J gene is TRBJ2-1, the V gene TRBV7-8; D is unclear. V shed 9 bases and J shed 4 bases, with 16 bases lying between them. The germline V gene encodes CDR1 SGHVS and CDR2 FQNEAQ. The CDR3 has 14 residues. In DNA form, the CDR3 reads TGTGCCAGTGCAGGACCTATCATTTACAATGAGCAGTTCTTC. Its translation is CASAGPIIYNEQFF.

CDR3 DNA: TGTGCCAGCAGCTTCCGACAGGGAAGACTGTTTTTT. Protein: CASSFRQGRLFF. The chain joins TRBV11-1 to TRBJ2-2; 7 bases line up with TRBD1. Germline V gene data show CDR1 as SGHAT and CDR2 as FQDESV (reference sequence). There are 12 residues in the CDR3. The V and J ends lost 3 bases and 14 bases, in that order; junction bases with no gene match: 6. Combining the CDR3 with reference TRBV11-1 and TRBJ2-2 gives the whole variable domain EAEVAQSPRYKITEKSQAVAFWCDPISGHATLYWYRQILGQGPELLVQFQDESVVDDSQLPKDRFSAERLKGVDSTLKIQPAELGDSAMYLCASSFRQGRLFFGEGSRLTVL.

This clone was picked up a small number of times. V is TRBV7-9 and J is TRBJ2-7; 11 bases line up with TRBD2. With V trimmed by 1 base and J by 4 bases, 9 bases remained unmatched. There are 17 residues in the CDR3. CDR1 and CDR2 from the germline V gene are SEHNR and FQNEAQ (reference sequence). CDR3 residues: CASSLVGSLAGGYEQYF. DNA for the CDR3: TGTGCCAGCAGCTTAGTAGGTTCTCTAGCGGGAGGTTACGAGCAGTACTTC.

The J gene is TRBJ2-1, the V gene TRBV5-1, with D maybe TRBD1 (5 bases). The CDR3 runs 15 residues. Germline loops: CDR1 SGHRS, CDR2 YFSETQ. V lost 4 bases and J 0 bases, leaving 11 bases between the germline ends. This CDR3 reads CASSDQGSSYNEQFF. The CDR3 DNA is TGCGCCAGCAGCGACCAGGGAAGCTCCTACAATGAGCAGTTCTTC. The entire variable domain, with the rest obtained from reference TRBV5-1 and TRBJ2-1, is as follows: KAGVTQTPRYLIKTRGQQVTLSCSPISGHRSVSWYQQTPGQGLQFLFEYFSETQRNKGNFPGRFSGRQFSNSRSEMNVSTLELGDSALYLCASSDQGSSYNEQFFGPGTRLTVL.

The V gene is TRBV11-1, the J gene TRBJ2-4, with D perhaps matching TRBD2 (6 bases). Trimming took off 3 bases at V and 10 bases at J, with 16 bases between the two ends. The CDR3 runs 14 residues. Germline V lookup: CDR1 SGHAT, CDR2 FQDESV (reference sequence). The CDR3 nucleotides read TGTGCCAGCAGCTTGAAGGGACTGTCGGGTATTCAGTACTTC. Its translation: CASSLKGLSGIQYF.

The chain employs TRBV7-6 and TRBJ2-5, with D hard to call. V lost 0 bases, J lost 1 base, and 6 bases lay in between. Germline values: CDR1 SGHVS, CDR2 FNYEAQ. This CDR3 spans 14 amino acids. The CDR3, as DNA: TGTGCCAGCAGCTTAGCGGGCACCCAAGAGACCCAGTACTTC. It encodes CASSLAGTQETQYF.

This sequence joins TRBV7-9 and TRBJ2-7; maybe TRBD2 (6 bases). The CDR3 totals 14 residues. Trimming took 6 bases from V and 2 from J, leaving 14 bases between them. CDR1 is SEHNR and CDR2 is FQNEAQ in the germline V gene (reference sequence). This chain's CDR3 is CASSFSGLTYEQYF. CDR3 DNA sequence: TGTGCCAGCAGTTTCTCGGGACTGACCTACGAGCAGTACTTC.

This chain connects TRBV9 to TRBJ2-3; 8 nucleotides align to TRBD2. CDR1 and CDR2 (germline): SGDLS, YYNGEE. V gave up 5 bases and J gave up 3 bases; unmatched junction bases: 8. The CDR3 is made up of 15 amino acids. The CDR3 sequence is CASSEIAGRTDTQYF. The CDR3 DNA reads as TGTGCCAGCAGTGAGATAGCGGGAAGGACAGATACGCAGTATTTT.

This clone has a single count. CDR3 amino acids: CASRTSGSTDTQYF. The CDR3 nucleotides read TGTGCCAGCAGGACTAGCGGGAGCACAGATACGCAGTATTTT. The chain has TRBV19 and TRBJ2-3; 11 bases agree with TRBD2. This CDR3 contains 14 residues. With V trimmed by 9 bases and J by 0 bases, 2 bases remained unmatched. Germline V gene data show CDR1 as LNHDA and CDR2 as SQIVND (reference sequence).